The 21 T cell receptor beta chains reported below all come from one sample, sequenced in a study of OX40 agonist ivuxolimab in advanced cancers. Profiled with immunoSEQ multiplex PCR; TCRdb holds only in-frame clones, not every one. The repertoire has about 46,000 clones, roughly four fifths of them found once; the top ten carry around 2%. The sample consisted of CD4+ or CD8+ T cells sorted from blood, taken in a trial of the OX40 agonist ivuxolimab. Receptor source: an adult with an advanced solid tumor such as melanoma, head and neck, liver or kidney cancer.

The chain couples TRBV5-6 to TRBJ1-2; 7 nucleotides match TRBD1. There are 12 residues in the CDR3. Germline loops: CDR1 SGHDT, CDR2 YYEEEE. The V gene end was trimmed by 7 bases and the J gene end by 4 bases; junction bases not matched to a gene: 4. CDR3 in amino acids: CASSGGGYGYTF. The DNA for the CDR3 is TGTGCCAGCTCAGGGGGGGGCTATGGCTACACCTTC.

V and J are TRBV25-1 and TRBJ2-5, with TRBD1 matching over 9 bases. This CDR3 region has 13 residues. Germline CDR1 MGHDK, CDR2 SYGVNS. V dropped 8 bases and J dropped 5; count of bases not matched to a gene: 6. CDR3 sequence: CASGTGSSETQYF. In DNA form, the CDR3 reads TGTGCCAGCGGGACAGGGAGTAGCGAGACCCAGTACTTC.

CDR3 loop: CASSLNNPGNEQFF. The CDR3 DNA reads TGCGCCAGCAGCTTGAACAACCCGGGGAATGAGCAGTTCTTC. The chain carries TRBV5-1 and TRBJ2-1; the D gene is possibly TRBD2 (5 bases). Trimming pared 1 base from V and 7 bases from J, leaving 12 bases between. Germline V gene data show CDR1 as SGHRS and CDR2 as YFSETQ. The CDR3 is made up of 14 amino acids.

This clone was recorded a few times. The chain recombines TRBV7-2 with TRBJ2-3; possibly TRBD2 for D (7 bases). CDR1 SGHTA and CDR2 FQGNSA come from the germline V gene. The CDR3 has 15 residues. With 2 bases removed from V and 6 bases from J, the gap between germline ends came to 15 bases. Written as DNA, the CDR3 is TGTGCCAGCAGCTTATCACGGGGGGCCGGGGATACGCAGTATTTT. It yields the protein CASSLSRGAGDTQYF.

The gene calls are TRBV2 and TRBJ1-5; a possible D gene is TRBD1 (5 bases). Trimming took off 4 bases at V and 7 bases at J, with 11 bases between the two ends. This CDR3 contains 13 residues. Germline V gene lookup returns CDR1 SNHLY and CDR2 FYNNEI. The CDR3 region has the DNA TGTGCCAGCAGTGGTTACCAGGGCCAGCCCCAGCATTTT. It codes for CASSGYQGQPQHF.

This clone was found once. At one end the junction does not follow the germline gene, possibly because of a read error. The chain has TRBV30 and TRBJ2-2; 10 positions agree with TRBD2. CDR1 is GTSNPN and CDR2 is SVGIG in the germline V gene (reference sequence). There are 16 residues in the CDR3. CDR3 sequence: CAWSAGGTSEHRGAVF. For the CDR3, the DNA is TGTGCCTGGAGTGCCGGGGGGACTAGCGAACACCGGGGAGCTGTTTTT.

The V call is TRBV6-1, the J call TRBJ1-2, with unresolved D. The CDR3 runs 13 residues. Trimming shortened V by 2 bases and J by 7 bases, and 11 bases separated the two germline ends. Germline V gene sequence: CDR1 MNHNS, CDR2 SASEGT. The CDR3 loop reads CASSEPEAAGYTF. CDR3 in DNA: TGTGCCAGCAGTGAACCCGAGGCCGCTGGCTACACCTTC.

The chain combines TRBV5-8 with TRBJ1-5; tentative D call: TRBD1 (6 bases). The V gene lost 1 base and the J gene lost 6 bases, with 14 bases spanning the gap. The CDR3 spans 15 residues. Germline V gives CDR1 SGHTS, CDR2 YDEGEE. The CDR3 DNA reads TGTGCCAGCAGCTTGTCAGGGGCGCGGGGTCAGCCCCAGCATTTT. The encoded protein is CASSLSGARGQPQHF. Full variable domain (rest looked up from reference TRBV5-8 and TRBJ1-5): EAGVTQSPTHLIKTRGQQATLRCSPISGHTSVYWYQQALGLGLQFLLWYDEGEERNRGNFPPRFSGRQFPNYSSELNVNALELEDSALYLCASSLSGARGQPQHFGDGTRLSIL.

The chain uses TRBV6-6 and TRBJ2-1; 8 bases align to TRBD2. With 5 bases clipped from V and 6 bases from J, the junction kept 9 bases outside the gene matches. This CDR3 has 15 amino acids. Germline CDR1 MNHNY, CDR2 SVGAGI (reference sequence). CDR3 protein: CASSRPGLVGNEQFF. The CDR3 bases are TGTGCCAGCAGTCGCCCGGGACTAGTAGGCAATGAGCAGTTCTTC.

The gene calls are TRBV5-6 and TRBJ1-3; D not resolved. The CDR3 runs to 13 residues. Germline-derived CDR1 and CDR2 are SGHDT and YYEEEE. With 10 bases removed from V and 4 bases from J, the gap between germline ends came to 15 bases. The CDR3 DNA reads as TGTGCCTACAGTGGTAGAAGCGGAAACACCATATATTTT. Translated: CAYSGRSGNTIYF.

The J gene is TRBJ2-1, the V gene TRBV7-3, with 9 bases aligning to TRBD2. This CDR3 is 14 amino acids long. Looked up from germline, CDR1 is SGHTA and CDR2 is FQGTGA. The V and J ends lost 2 bases and 7 bases, in that order; junction bases with no gene match: 3. This CDR3 reads CASSLLAGKNEQFF. CDR3 coding DNA: TGTGCCAGCAGCTTACTAGCGGGGAAAAATGAGCAGTTCTTC. Together with reference TRBV7-3 and TRBJ2-1, the CDR3 gives the full variable domain: GAGVSQTPSNKVTEKGKYVELRCDPISGHTALYWYRQSLGQGPEFLIYFQGTGAADDSGLPNDRFFAVRPEGSVSTLKIQRTERGDSAVYLCASSLLAGKNEQFFGPGTRLTVL.

The J gene is TRBJ1-3, the V gene TRBV7-8, with D unclear. V lost 3 bases, J lost 2 bases, and 8 bases lay in between. Germline CDR1 SGHVS, CDR2 FQNEAQ. There are 14 residues in the CDR3. CDR3 nucleotides: TGTGCCAGCAGCTTCGTGGTGCCTGGAAACACCATATATTTT. Its translation is CASSFVVPGNTIYF. Full variable domain (rest looked up from reference TRBV7-8 and TRBJ1-3): GAGVSQSPRYKVAKRGQDVALRCDPISGHVSLFWYQQALGQGPEFLTYFQNEAQLDKSGLPSDRFFAERPEGSVSTLKIQRTQQEDSAVYLCASSFVVPGNTIYFGEGSWLTVV.

The V and J genes are TRBV5-1 and TRBJ2-3; the match to TRBD2 covers 11 bases. There are 15 residues in the CDR3. V was pared by 0 bases and J by 5 bases, with 2 bases of the junction left unmatched. The germline V gene encodes CDR1 SGHRS and CDR2 YFSETQ. CDR3 in amino acids: CASSLASGGRDTQYF. CDR3 nucleotides: TGCGCCAGCAGCTTGGCTAGCGGGGGGAGAGATACGCAGTATTTT.

V and J are TRBV7-2 and TRBJ1-2; D gene uncertain. Germline V gene data show CDR1 as SGHTA and CDR2 as FQGNSA. V lost 5 bases, J lost 5 bases, and 12 bases lay in between. The CDR3 consists of 13 residues. The CDR3 here is CASSPTVGYGYTF. DNA for the CDR3: TGTGCCAGCAGCCCCACGGTAGGGTATGGCTACACCTTC.

This chain connects TRBV29-1 to TRBJ2-7; D is possibly TRBD1 (6 bases). The CDR3 extends over 14 amino acids. Trimming took off 7 bases at V and 0 bases at J, with 16 bases between the two ends. Germline V gene lookup returns CDR1 SQVTM and CDR2 ANQGSEA. The CDR3 coding sequence is TGCAGCGCAACCGACAGGTCGAGCTCCTACGAGCAGTACTTC. Its protein product is CSATDRSSSYEQYF.

The table lists this clone with a few counts. J is TRBJ1-1 and V is TRBV12-5, with TRBD1 matching 7 bases. The V segment lost 7 bases and the J segment 5 bases; nucleotides outside the gene matches: 7. The V gene's germline CDR1 is LGHNT and CDR2 FRNRAP. The length of the CDR3 is 13 residues. CDR3 amino acids: CASAQQGITEAFF. The CDR3 coding sequence is TGTGCTAGTGCCCAACAGGGGATAACTGAAGCTTTCTTT. The full variable domain, its missing parts supplied by reference TRBV12-5 and TRBJ1-1, is DARVTQTPRHKVTEMGQEVTMRCQPILGHNTVFWYRQTMMQGLELLAYFRNRAPLDDSGMPKDRFSAEMPDATLATLKIQPSEPRDSAVYFCASAQQGITEAFFGQGTRLTVV.

DNA for the CDR3: TGTGCCAGCAGTTTCCTTCCCACCAGCGGGAGGAGTACGCAGTATTTT. This translates into CASSFLPTSGRSTQYF. This chain connects TRBV27 to TRBJ2-3, with 9 bases fitting TRBD2. The CDR3 is made up of 16 amino acids. Germline CDR1 is MNHEY and CDR2 is SMNVEV (reference sequence). J lost 8 bases, V lost 3 bases, and 12 bases had no gene match.

The V call is TRBV5-1, the J call TRBJ1-1; D gene uncertain. V dropped 7 bases and J dropped 0 bases, with 16 bases sitting between them. The CDR3 totals 15 residues. Germline values: CDR1 SGHRS, CDR2 YFSETQ. CDR3 amino acids: CASGDQRSVNTEAFF. CDR3 in DNA: TGCGCCAGCGGTGATCAAAGGTCGGTGAACACTGAAGCTTTCTTT.

The chain is built from TRBV7-2 and TRBJ2-7, with D tentatively TRBD2 (6 bases). Deletions cut 7 bases from V and 3 bases from J, with 22 bases between. There are 16 residues in the CDR3. Germline CDR1 SGHTA, CDR2 FQGNSA. Written as DNA, the CDR3 is TGTGCCAGCAACCGCGGTGGGGCGGGGCTAGTCTACGAGCAGTACTTC. The encoded protein is CASNRGGAGLVYEQYF.

This sequence joins TRBV18 and TRBJ1-2; 10 bases agree with TRBD1. The CDR3 runs to 14 residues. Germline-derived CDR1 and CDR2 are KGHSH and LQKENI. The ends lost 5 bases at V and 6 bases at J; junction bases unmatched: 6. The CDR3 protein is CASSRDRGEDGYTF. The CDR3 DNA sequence: TGTGCCAGCTCAAGGGACAGGGGCGAGGATGGCTACACCTTC. Combining the CDR3 with reference TRBV18 and TRBJ1-2 gives the whole variable domain NAGVMQNPRHLVRRRGQEARLRCSPMKGHSHVYWYRQLPEEGLKFMVYLQKENIIDESGMPKERFSAEFPKEGPSILRIQQVVRGDSAAYFCASSRDRGEDGYTFGSGTRLTVV.

The V gene is TRBV6-5, the J gene TRBJ1-2, with D perhaps TRBD1 (6 bases). Trimming shortened V by 10 bases and J by 5 bases, and 17 bases separated the two germline ends. This CDR3 is 13 amino acids long. Germline V gene lookup returns CDR1 MNHEY and CDR2 SVGAGI. CDR3 coding DNA: TGTGCCAACTTGACGGAACAGGGATATGGCTACACCTTC. This sequence encodes CANLTEQGYGYTF.